This T cell receptor (beta chain) was captured by sequencing in a study of Ad26.COV2.S vaccination and SARS-CoV-2 variants (dated by TCRdb to the early 2020s). With regard to the full study: Vaccine-arm donors were drawn from COV1001, a multicentre, randomized, double-blind, placebo-controlled phase I-IIa trial of Ad26.COV2.S in healthy adults. Dosing of Ad26.COV2.S was intramuscular, at either 5x10^10 or 1x10^11 viral particles, delivered as one shot or as two shots spaced 56 days apart. Sequencing of the TCRbeta repertoire served to evaluate the specificity and breadth of SARS-CoV-2-reactive T cell receptors following Ad26.COV2.S vaccination. A total of around 32 samples were included in the TCR-sequenced set, comprising some 20 Ad26.COV2.S vaccine recipients, 5 placebo recipients and 8 SARS-CoV-2 convalescent individuals. Participants in the trial were split at random into five groups of five each, receiving low-dose or high-dose Ad26.COV2.S once or twice, or else placebo on both occasions. Investigators did not know the trial group allocation while performing experiments and assessing outcomes. On the study overall, not on this receptor specifically: After vaccination, substantial breadth of spike-specific CD8+ and CD4+ T cell responses was reported. Higher spike-specific TCR breadth was observed in Ad26.COV2.S recipients than in placebo recipients (P = 0.0014). Vaccine and placebo recipients had comparable non-spike TCR breadth, which fits with the vaccine containing only spike. Comparing responses between vaccine doses or regimens was not something the study was powered to do. The authors noted that total T cell responses may have been underestimated by the TCR breadth and depth analyses.

CDR1 SGHAT and CDR2 FQNNGV were looked up in the germline V gene. V was cut back by 2 bases and J by 2 bases, leaving a gap of 9 bases between them. Taken from cysteine to phenylalanine, the CDR3 has 14 residues. Only the CDR3 DNA is retained, 42 bases long and in frame from the first base. Taken with the paper, the label for treatment or condition translates to: some 20 received Ad26.COV2.S at low or high dose, single or two shots; 5 received placebo; per-sample allocation not given. Repertoires of vaccine and placebo recipients were sequenced from samples taken on day 63 after the first injection. Cohort 1b enrolled roughly 25 adults aged 18-55 years at a single site in Boston, USA, between 29 July and 7 August 2020. As a vaccine, Ad26.COV2.S was a replication-incompetent adenovirus type 26 vector that expressed a prefusion-stabilized SARS-CoV-2 spike protein derived from the original Wuhan strain.

The immunoSEQ Assay was the method used to sequence TCRbeta CDR3 regions. After extraction, genomic DNA underwent amplification by bias-controlled multiplex PCR, followed by high-throughput sequencing. On the authors' methods: Collapsing and filtering of sequences were performed to quantify the absolute abundance of each unique TCRbeta CDR3 region. T cell fraction was estimated by normalizing TCRbeta template counts to usable DNA, which was measured by amplifying reference genes present in all nucleated cells. Repertoire TCRs were annotated as SARS-CoV-2-specific by exact matching of V gene, CDR3 amino acid sequence and J gene to a known reactive TCR set. MIRA supplied the reference SARS-CoV-2 TCR set, which was filtered for enrichment in COVID-19-positive ImmuneCODE repertoires so that public or cross-reactive TCRs were removed. Using the MIRA antigens, annotated TCRs were further analysed by specific ORF or by position within an ORF. Breadth was defined as annotated unique rearrangements over total unique productive rearrangements; depth was the summed frequency of those rearrangements. TCR breadth was compared between groups using two-sided Wilcoxon rank-sum tests. TCRdb took over this immuneACCESS table, retaining in-frame rearrangements with V and J assigned. Such tables are incomplete; in checked studies, under half of the missing clones stem from an unresolved V gene, and the remainder is unexplained. V and J calls plus clone size are reproduced from that table; the DNA served to infer D and trimming. Counted in this sample were 300,000 to 450,000 clones; approximately 84% of them appeared once. In total, the top ten clones hold about 3.3% of the sample.

A note on this clone: There is no known antigen for this receptor. Base qualities are not at hand, and no much larger clone is one base apart.

This clonotype was sampled from a person between 18 and 59 years old who received the Ad26.COV2.S COVID-19 vaccine or a placebo. The sample here was peripheral blood, taken in a trial of Ad26.COV2.S vaccine versus placebo. The chain is encoded by TRBV11-2 joined to TRBJ1-2, with a tentative D gene TRBD1 over 5 matching bases. CDR3 loop: CASSLSPGNYGYTF. The nucleotides are TGTGCCAGCAGCTTATCTCCAGGGAACTATGGCTACACCTTC. Joined to the reference TRBV11-2 and TRBJ1-2 proteins, this CDR3 gives the full variable domain: EAGVAQSPRYKIIEKRQSVAFWCNPISGHATLYWYQQILGQGPKLLIQFQNNGVVDDSQLPKDRFSAERLKGVDSTLKIQPAKLEDSAVYLCASSLSPGNYGYTFGSGTRLTVV.